This TCR beta chain was recorded in a study of blood T cell repertoires in COVID-19. Across the whole study: Researchers got acute and convalescent COVID-19 samples from the United States, Italy and Spain. PBMCs, B-cell-depleted T cells, or T cells provided the cDNA or gDNA that made up the material.

The CDR3 has 13 amino acids. CDR1 SNHLY and CDR2 FYNNEI come from the germline V gene. V lost 3 bases to trimming and J lost 8 bases, with 10 bases between them. As processed by the authors: Using reference gene primer amplification, nucleated cell counts were estimated. Some clones are missing from TCRdb's copy, which holds only in-frame ones; the method was immunoSEQ multiplex PCR. Clonal size and the V and J genes are those of that table, whereas D and trimming came from the DNA. The table includes around 130,000 clones, 88% detected once. The chain employs TRBV2 and TRBJ1-4; no clear D. The clonotype comes from a man in his 60s with active or convalescent COVID-19. The material sequenced was peripheral blood. In nucleotides, the CDR3 is TGTGCCAGCAGTGACAGGCGACAAGAAAAACTGTTTTTT. It encodes CASSDRRQEKLFF. The whole variable domain, remainder taken from reference TRBV2 and TRBJ1-4, is EPEVTQTPSHQVTQMGQEVILRCVPISNHLYFYWYRQILGQKVEFLVSFYNNEISEKSEIFDDQFSVERPDGSNFTLKIRSTKLEDSAMYFCASSDRRQEKLFFGSGTQLSVL.